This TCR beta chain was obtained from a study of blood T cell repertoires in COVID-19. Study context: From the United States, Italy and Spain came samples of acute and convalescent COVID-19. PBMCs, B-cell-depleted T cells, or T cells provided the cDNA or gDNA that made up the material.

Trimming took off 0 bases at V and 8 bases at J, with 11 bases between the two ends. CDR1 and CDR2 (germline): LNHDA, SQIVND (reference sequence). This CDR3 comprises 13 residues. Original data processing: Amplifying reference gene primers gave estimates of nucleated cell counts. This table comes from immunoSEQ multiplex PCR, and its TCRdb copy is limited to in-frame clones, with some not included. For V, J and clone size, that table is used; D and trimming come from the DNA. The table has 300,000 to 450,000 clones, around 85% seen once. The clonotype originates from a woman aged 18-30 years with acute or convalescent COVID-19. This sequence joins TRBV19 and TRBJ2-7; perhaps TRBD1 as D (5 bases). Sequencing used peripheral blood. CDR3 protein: CASSIDLRAKQYF. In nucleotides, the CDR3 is TGTGCCAGTAGTATAGATCTCAGGGCAAAGCAGTACTTC.